This T cell receptor beta chain was identified during a study of shared clonotypes between healthy human individuals. Sequencing used immunoSEQ multiplex PCR; TCRdb keeps in-frame clones, though not all of them. The top ten hold about 0.36% of the sample, which has 2 million to 2.5 million clones, just under 95% seen once. The TCR sequence derives from a man aged 18 to 35 in good health. Some clones in this sample may be carry-over from other donors' samples. Sequencing input: naive CD4+ T cells from PBMCs. Subset described: CD45RA+ positively selected.

The DNA of the CDR3 is TGTGCCAGCAGCCATCCCGCCGGGGAGGGCATCAGCGAGCAGTACTTC. Amino acid sequence: CASSHPAGEGISEQYF. The chain carries TRBV4-2 and TRBJ2-5, with 7 bases lining up with TRBD2. The assigned J gene may be wrong: the sequence end matches TRBJ2-7 better. Germline values: CDR1 LGHNA, CDR2 YNFKEQ. The CDR3 extends over 16 amino acids.